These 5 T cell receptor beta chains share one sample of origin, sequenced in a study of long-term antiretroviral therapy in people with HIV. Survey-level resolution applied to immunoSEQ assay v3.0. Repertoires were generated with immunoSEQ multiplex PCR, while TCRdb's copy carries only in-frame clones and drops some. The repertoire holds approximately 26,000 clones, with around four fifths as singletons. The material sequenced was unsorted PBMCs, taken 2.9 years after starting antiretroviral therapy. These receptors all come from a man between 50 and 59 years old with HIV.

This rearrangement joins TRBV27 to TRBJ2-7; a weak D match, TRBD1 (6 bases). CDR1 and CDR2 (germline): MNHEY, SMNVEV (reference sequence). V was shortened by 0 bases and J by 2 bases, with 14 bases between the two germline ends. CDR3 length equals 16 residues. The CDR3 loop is CASSLSATGQTYEQYF. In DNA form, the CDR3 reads TGTGCCAGCAGTTTATCAGCAACAGGGCAAACCTACGAGCAGTACTTC.

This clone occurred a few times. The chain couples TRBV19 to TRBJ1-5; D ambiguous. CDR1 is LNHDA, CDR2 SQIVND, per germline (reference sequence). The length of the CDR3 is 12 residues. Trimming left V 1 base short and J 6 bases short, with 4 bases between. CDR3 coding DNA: TGTGCCAGTAGTATAGGCGTTCAGCCCCAGCATTTT. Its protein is CASSIGVQPQHF.

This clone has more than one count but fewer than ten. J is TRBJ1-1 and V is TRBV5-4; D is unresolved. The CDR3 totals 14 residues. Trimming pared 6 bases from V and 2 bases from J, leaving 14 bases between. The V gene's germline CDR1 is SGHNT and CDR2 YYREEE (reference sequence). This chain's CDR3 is CASTTEHGNTEAFF. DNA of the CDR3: TGTGCCAGCACCACTGAACATGGAAACACTGAAGCTTTCTTT. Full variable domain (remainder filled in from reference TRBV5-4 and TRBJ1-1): ETGVTQSPTHLIKTRGQQVTLRCSSQSGHNTVSWYQQALGQGPQFIFQYYREEENGRGNFPPRFSGLQFPNYSSELNVNALELDDSALYLCASTTEHGNTEAFFGQGTRLTVV.

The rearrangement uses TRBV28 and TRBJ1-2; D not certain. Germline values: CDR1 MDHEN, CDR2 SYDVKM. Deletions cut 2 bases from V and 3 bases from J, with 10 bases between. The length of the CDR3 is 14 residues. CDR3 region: CASSLRVFDYGYTF. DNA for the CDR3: TGTGCCAGCAGTTTAAGGGTGTTCGACTATGGCTACACCTTC.

The CDR3 sequence: CACQGLSNQPQHF. The CDR3 DNA is TGTGCCTGTCAGGGTTTAAGCAATCAGCCCCAGCATTTT. This chain connects TRBV30 to TRBJ1-5; TRBD1 might be the D (5 bases). The V and J ends lost 6 bases and 1 base respectively, with 10 bases between them. CDR3 length equals 13 residues. CDR1 and CDR2 from the germline V gene are GTSNPN and SVGIG (reference sequence).